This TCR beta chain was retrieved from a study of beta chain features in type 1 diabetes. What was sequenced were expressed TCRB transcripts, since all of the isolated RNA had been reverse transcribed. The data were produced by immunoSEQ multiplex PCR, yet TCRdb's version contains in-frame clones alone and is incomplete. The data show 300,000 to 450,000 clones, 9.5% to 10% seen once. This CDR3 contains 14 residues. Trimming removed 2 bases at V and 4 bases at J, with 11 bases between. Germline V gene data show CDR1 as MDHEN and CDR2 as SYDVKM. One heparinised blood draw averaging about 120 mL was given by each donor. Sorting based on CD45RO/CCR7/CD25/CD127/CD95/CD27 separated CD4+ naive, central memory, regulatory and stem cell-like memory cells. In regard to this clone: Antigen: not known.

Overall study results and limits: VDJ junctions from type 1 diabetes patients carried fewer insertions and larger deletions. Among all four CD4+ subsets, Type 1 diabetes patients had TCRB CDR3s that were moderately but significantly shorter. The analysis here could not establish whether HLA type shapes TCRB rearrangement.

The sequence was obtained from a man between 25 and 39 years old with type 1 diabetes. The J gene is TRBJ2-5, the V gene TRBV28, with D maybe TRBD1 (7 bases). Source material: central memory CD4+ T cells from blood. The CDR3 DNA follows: TGTGCCAGCAGTTTAGGAGGGGGCGCAGAGACCCAGTACTTC. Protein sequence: CASSLGGGAETQYF.